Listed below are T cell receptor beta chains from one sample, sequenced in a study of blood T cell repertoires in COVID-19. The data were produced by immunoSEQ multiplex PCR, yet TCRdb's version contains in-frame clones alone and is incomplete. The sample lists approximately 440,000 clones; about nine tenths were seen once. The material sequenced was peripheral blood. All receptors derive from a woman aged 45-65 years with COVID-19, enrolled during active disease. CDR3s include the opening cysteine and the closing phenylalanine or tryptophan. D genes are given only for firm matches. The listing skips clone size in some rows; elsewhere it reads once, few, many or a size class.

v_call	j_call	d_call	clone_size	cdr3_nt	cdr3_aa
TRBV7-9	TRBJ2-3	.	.	TGTGCCAGCAGCTCACAGGGTTCGGGATTCGGAGATACGCAGTATTTT	CASSSQGSGFGDTQYF
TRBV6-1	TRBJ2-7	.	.	TGTGCCAGCAGTGATCGTTGGGACACGGGTGCCAGCGAGCAGTACTTC	CASSDRWDTGASEQYF
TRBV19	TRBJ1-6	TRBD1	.	TGTGCCAGTAGGAGATCCGGGACAGGAGGGAATTCACCCCTCCACTTT	CASRRSGTGGNSPLHF
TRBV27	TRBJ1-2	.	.	TGTGCCAGCAGTTCCTCCGGGGTGGGGAACTATGGCTACACCTTC	CASSSSGVGNYGYTF
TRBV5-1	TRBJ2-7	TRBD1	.	TGCGCCAGCAGCTTTACGGGACAGGGTCCCCACGAGCAGTACTTC	CASSFTGQGPHEQYF
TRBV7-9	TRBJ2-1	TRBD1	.	TGTGCCAGCAGCTTAATCGGGGGACAGGGGCGATACAATGAGCAGTTCTTC	CASSLIGGQGRYNEQFF
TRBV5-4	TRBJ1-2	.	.	TGTGCCAGCAGCCTGGGGGGGCTGGAGGGCTACACCTTC	CASSLGGLEGYTF
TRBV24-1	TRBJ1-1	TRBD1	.	TGTGCCACCAGTGACCTGGACAGGGTCGGGAACACTGAAGCTTTCTTT	CATSDLDRVGNTEAFF
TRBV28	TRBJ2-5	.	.	TGTGCCAGCAGCACAATTTCGGCGGCATCAGAGACCCAGTACTTC	CASSTISAASETQYF
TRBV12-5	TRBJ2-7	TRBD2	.	TGTGCTAGTGGTTCGGGAGGGGGACGGTTCTCCTACGAGCAGTACTTC	CASGSGGGRFSYEQYF
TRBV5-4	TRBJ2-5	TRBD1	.	TGTGCCAGCAACCCCTTCGGGACAGGCCAAGAGACCCAGTACTTC	CASNPFGTGQETQYF
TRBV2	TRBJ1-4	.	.	TGTGCCAGCAGAGGACAACATGAAAAACTGTTTTTT	CASRGQHEKLFF
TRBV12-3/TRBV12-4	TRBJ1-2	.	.	TGTGCCAGCAGCATACAGGGTAACTATGGCTACACCTTC	CASSIQGNYGYTF
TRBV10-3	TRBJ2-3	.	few	TGTGCCATCAGTGAGTCAACGGGGACAGATACGCAGTATTTT	CAISESTGTDTQYF
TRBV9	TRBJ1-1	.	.	TGTGCCAGCAGCGTAGGTGTCCTCGGGAACACTGAAGCTTTCTTT	CASSVGVLGNTEAFF
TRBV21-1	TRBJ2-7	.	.	TGTGCCAGCAGCAAAGCGCGGTCCCCTGGCGAGCAGTACTTC	CASSKARSPGEQYF
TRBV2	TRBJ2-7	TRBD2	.	TGTGCCAGCAGAGCCGGGGGGTTAGTCGCTAGAGAGCAGTACTTC	CASRAGGLVAREQYF
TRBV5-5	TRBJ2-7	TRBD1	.	TGTGCCAGCGGAGGACAGGGCCTAAGCGAGCAGTACTTC	CASGGQGLSEQYF
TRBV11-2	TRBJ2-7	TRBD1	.	TGTGCCAGCAGCCTATCCGGGACAGACCCCTACGAGCAGTACTTC	CASSLSGTDPYEQYF
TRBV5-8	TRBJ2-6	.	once	TGTGCCAGCAGCCTCAGGCGTTCTGGGGCCAACGTCCTGACTTTC	CASSLRRSGANVLTF
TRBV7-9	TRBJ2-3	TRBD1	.	TGTGCCAGCATACCGGACAGGGTAGATACGCAGTATTTT	CASIPDRVDTQYF
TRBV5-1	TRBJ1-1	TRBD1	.	TGCGCCAGCAGCTTGGCGCCCGGGACAGGGGGGACATTTGAAGCTTTCTTT	CASSLAPGTGGTFEAFF
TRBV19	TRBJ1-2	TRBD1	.	TGTGCCAGTAGCCGGGACAGCCTTAACTATGGCTACACCTTC	CASSRDSLNYGYTF
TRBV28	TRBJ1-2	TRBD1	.	TGTGCCAGCAGTTTGTTTATTTTGACAGGGGGGAACTATGGCTACACCTTC	CASSLFILTGGNYGYTF
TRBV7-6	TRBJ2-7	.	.	TGTGCCAGCAGCTTAGGGGCCGAGCAGTACTTC	CASSLGAEQYF
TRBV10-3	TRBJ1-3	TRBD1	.	TGTGCCATCAGTGAGTCGGGGCGTAGGGGGCCAACGGGAAACACCATATATTTT	CAISESGRRGPTGNTIYF
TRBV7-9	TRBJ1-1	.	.	TGTGCCAGCAGCTTAATGGGGGCCACTGAAGCTTTCTTT	CASSLMGATEAFF
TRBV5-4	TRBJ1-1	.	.	TGTGCCAGCAGTCAGGACAGGAACACTGAAGCTTTCTTT	CASSQDRNTEAFF
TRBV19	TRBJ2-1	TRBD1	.	TGTGCCAGTAGTACGGGACAGGGGCGTGAGCAGTTCTTC	CASSTGQGREQFF
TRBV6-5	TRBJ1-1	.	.	TGTGCCAGCAGTTACGAGGGAATGGGAACTTTCTTT	CASSYEGMGTFF
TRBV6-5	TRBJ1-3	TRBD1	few	TGTGCCTCCCGACAGGGGGCAGCAGGAAACACCATATATTTT	CASRQGAAGNTIYF